Presented here are 30 T cell receptor beta chains from one specimen sequenced in a study of cytomegalovirus exposure and HLA in healthy donors. The study ran its PCR with 60 Vbeta and 13 Jbeta primers. Assay: immunoSEQ multiplex PCR; the TCRdb copy retains only in-frame clones and omits some. The repertoire holds under 200,000 clones, with 70% to 90% as singletons. Sequencing used PBMCs. All receptors come from a man aged 25-45 years in good health and CMV-seropositive.

The chain recombines TRBV28 with TRBJ1-2, with D tentatively TRBD1 (5 bases). Germline values: CDR1 MDHEN, CDR2 SYDVKM. This CDR3 has 13 residues. With 8 bases removed from V and 4 bases from J, the gap between germline ends came to 14 bases. CDR3 bases: TGTGCCAGCTCCCTTCGACAGCTCTATGGCTACACCTTC. Translation gives CASSLRQLYGYTF.

V usage is TRBV5-1 and J usage is TRBJ1-2; 7 positions agree with TRBD1. V was pared by 2 bases and J by 6 bases, with 7 bases of the junction left unmatched. The CDR3 sequence is 14 residues long. Germline values: CDR1 SGHRS, CDR2 YFSETQ. CDR3 sequence: CASSFGGGLDGYTF. CDR3 DNA: TGCGCCAGCAGCTTCGGAGGGGGCCTTGATGGCTACACCTTC.

This clone was recorded only once. The gene calls are TRBV30 and TRBJ1-2, with D possibly being TRBD1 (6 bases). Germline-derived CDR1 and CDR2 are GTSNPN and SVGIG (reference sequence). This CDR3 has 11 amino acids. The V gene lost 5 bases and the J gene lost 7 bases, with 11 bases spanning the gap. In DNA, the CDR3 is TGTGCCTGGCAAGACAGGAGTGGCTACACCTTC. Translated, it gives CAWQDRSGYTF. The entire variable domain, with the rest obtained from reference TRBV30 and TRBJ1-2, is as follows: SQTIHQWPATLVQPVGSPLSLECTVEGTSNPNLYWYRQAAGRGLQLLFYSVGIGQISSEVPQNLSASRPQDRQFILSSKKLLLSDSGFYLCAWQDRSGYTFGSGTRLTVV.

V is TRBV29-1 and J is TRBJ1-3; possible D gene TRBD1, 6 bases. The V gene's germline CDR1 is SQVTM and CDR2 ANQGSEA. This CDR3 comprises 15 residues. Trimming took 4 bases from V and 2 from J, leaving 15 bases between them. CDR3 coding DNA: TGCAGCGTTGGAGGTGAAGGGGGTCCTGGAAACACCATATATTTT. Residues: CSVGGEGGPGNTIYF.

The chain is built from TRBV6-5 and TRBJ1-4; possible D gene TRBD1, 5 bases. The CDR3 length is 15 residues. Deletions cut 6 bases from V and 4 bases from J, with 15 bases between. CDR1 is MNHEY and CDR2 is SVGAGI in the germline V gene. The CDR3 loop is CASSRRQGGNEKLFF. As DNA, the CDR3 is TGTGCCAGCAGCCGCCGGCAGGGAGGTAATGAAAAACTGTTTTTT.

The chain has TRBV2 and TRBJ2-7; 12 bases are a match to TRBD2. The CDR3 runs to 16 residues. Trimming cost V 8 bases and J 2 bases; bases outside gene matches: 10. CDR1 is SNHLY, CDR2 FYNNEI, per germline. This CDR3 reads CASAELAGGLTYEQYF. Here the CDR3 DNA reads TGTGCCAGCGCTGAACTAGCGGGAGGACTTACCTACGAGCAGTACTTC.

The chain employs TRBV6-5 and TRBJ2-5; perhaps TRBD1 as D (5 bases). The germline V and J ends were trimmed by 0 bases and 3 bases, with 11 bases remaining between them. The CDR3 spans 15 residues. CDR1 MNHEY and CDR2 SVGAGI come from the germline V gene. The CDR3: CASSYSGQGKETQYF. The CDR3 DNA is TGTGCCAGCAGTTACTCAGGCCAGGGAAAAGAGACCCAGTACTTC.

The J gene is TRBJ1-2, the V gene TRBV29-1, with TRBD1 identical over 7 bases. CDR1 is SQVTM, CDR2 ANQGSEA, per germline. The CDR3 is 14 amino acids. The V and J ends lost 4 bases and 2 bases, in that order; junction bases with no gene match: 7. The CDR3: CSVAAGGSNYGYTF. The CDR3 nucleotides are TGCAGCGTTGCAGCAGGGGGTTCAAACTATGGCTACACCTTC.

On this clone: The identical CDR3 is also encoded by other nucleotide sequences in the sample. The chain uses TRBV11-3 and TRBJ2-7; TRBD1 matches at 11 bases. V lost 6 bases, J lost 3 bases, and 7 bases stayed unmatched. Germline CDR1 SGHNT, CDR2 YENEEA. CDR3 size: 15 residues. CDR3 nucleotide sequence: TGTGCCAGCAGACCACGGACAGGGGGCCTCTACGAGCAGTACTTC. Amino acids: CASRPRTGGLYEQYF.

This sequence joins TRBV5-6 and TRBJ2-3, with unresolved D. Trimming took off 4 bases at V and 6 bases at J, with 15 bases between the two ends. Germline CDR1 and CDR2: SGHDT and YYEEEE. The CDR3 sequence is 14 residues long. In DNA form, the CDR3 reads TGTGCCAGCAGCCCTCGGCGGCGTCTGGATACGCAGTATTTT. Translating it yields CASSPRRRLDTQYF. The variable domain in full, with the rest retrieved from reference TRBV5-6 and TRBJ2-3, is DAGVTQSPTHLIKTRGQQVTLRCSPKSGHDTVSWYQQALGQGPQFIFQYYEEEERQRGNFPDRFSGHQFPNYSSELNVNALLLGDSALYLCASSPRRRLDTQYFGPGTRLTVL.

DNA of the CDR3: TGTGCCAGCAGCTTAGGCTGGCACCTGAACACTGAAGCTTTCTTT. This gives the protein CASSLGWHLNTEAFF. This chain uses TRBV7-2 with TRBJ1-1; D is ambiguous. CDR1 is SGHTA and CDR2 is FQGNSA in the germline V gene. This CDR3 contains 15 residues. V was pared by 1 base and J by 0 bases, with 9 bases between.

The chain is built from TRBV9 and TRBJ2-1; possibly TRBD2 for D (5 bases). This CDR3 has 14 amino acids. Germline assignment: CDR1 SGDLS and CDR2 YYNGEE. Trimming cost V 0 bases and J 8 bases, with 12 bases left between them. In DNA form, the CDR3 reads TGTGCCAGCAGCGTAGGCGGGCCGGACGATGAGCAGTTCTTC. Its translation: CASSVGGPDDEQFF. The variable domain in full, completed from reference TRBV9 and TRBJ2-1, reads DSGVTQTPKHLITATGQRVTLRCSPRSGDLSVYWYQQSLDQGLQFLIQYYNGEERAKGNILERFSAQQFPDLHSELNLSSLELGDSALYFCASSVGGPDDEQFFGPGTRLTVL.

V and J are TRBV9 and TRBJ2-2, with D perhaps matching TRBD1 (5 bases). CDR3 length: 16 residues. V gave up 0 bases and J gave up 3 bases, with 12 bases separating them. The germline V gene encodes CDR1 SGDLS and CDR2 YYNGEE. CDR3 DNA: TGTGCCAGCAGCGTAGGGGAATCAGGGTACACCGGGGAGCTGTTTTTT. It yields the protein CASSVGESGYTGELFF.

This sequence joins TRBV27 and TRBJ2-2; D might be TRBD2 (6 bases). From germline, CDR1 is MNHEY and CDR2 SMNVEV (reference sequence). This CDR3 is built from 15 residues. Trimming left V 5 bases short and J 7 bases short, with 17 bases between. CDR3 sequence (DNA): TGTGCCAGCAGTCCGCGGGGCATTGCGATCGGGGAGCTGTTTTTT. Protein: CASSPRGIAIGELFF.

This rearrangement joins TRBV19 to TRBJ2-7; TRBD2 agrees at 11 bases. The germline CDR1 and CDR2 sequences are LNHDA and SQIVND (reference sequence). Losses at the gene ends were 5 bases for V and 3 bases for J; bases not matched to a gene: 9. The CDR3 totals 16 residues. CDR3 nucleotides: TGTGCCAGTAGTCCAAAGACTAGCGGGGCAGGCTACGAGCAGTACTTC. Residues: CASSPKTSGAGYEQYF.

The sample holds one count of this clone. The chain is built from TRBV7-2 and TRBJ2-1; no clear D gene. Trimming took off 3 bases at V and 2 bases at J, with 5 bases between the two ends. This CDR3 spans 13 amino acids. Germline V gives CDR1 SGHTA, CDR2 FQGNSA. This CDR3 is CASSFLAYNEQFF. DNA of the CDR3: TGTGCCAGCAGCTTTTTAGCCTACAATGAGCAGTTCTTC.

The V and J genes are TRBV18 and TRBJ2-3; TRBD2 agrees at 10 bases. The CDR3 has 17 amino acids. Losses at the gene ends were 4 bases for V and 2 bases for J; bases not matched to a gene: 9. Germline V lookup: CDR1 KGHSH, CDR2 LQKENI. The CDR3: CASSQQLAGVPTDTQYF. CDR3 nucleotides: TGTGCCAGCTCACAGCAGCTAGCGGGAGTTCCCACAGATACGCAGTATTTT.

The J gene is TRBJ2-4, the V gene TRBV6-5; 7 bases align to TRBD2. CDR1 and CDR2 from the germline V gene are MNHEY and SVGAGI. The CDR3 contains 16 residues. J was trimmed by 1 base and V by 2 bases; bases with no gene match: 5. The CDR3 sequence is CASSYVGRSAKNIQYF. The CDR3, as DNA: TGTGCCAGCAGTTACGTCGGGAGGTCCGCCAAAAACATTCAGTACTTC.

The rearrangement uses TRBV7-3 and TRBJ2-1; 7 bases fit TRBD2. Trimming at V came to 0 bases and at J to 4 bases, leaving 3 bases not matched to a gene. CDR3 length: 15 residues. Germline values: CDR1 SGHTA, CDR2 FQGTGA. CDR3 in amino acids: CASSLTSGPYNEQFF. The CDR3, as DNA: TGTGCCAGCAGCTTAACTAGCGGGCCTTACAATGAGCAGTTCTTC.

This chain joins TRBV5-4 and TRBJ1-1; TRBD1 aligns across 8 bases. CDR1 is SGHNT, CDR2 YYREEE, per germline (reference sequence). The CDR3 length is 13 residues. Trimming at V came to 0 bases and at J to 14 bases, leaving 9 bases not matched to a gene. CDR3 in amino acids: CASSLAGGQYRFF. The CDR3 coding sequence is TGTGCCAGCAGCTTGGCAGGGGGCCAATATCGGTTCTTT.

V usage is TRBV11-2 and J usage is TRBJ2-5; 7 bases line up with TRBD1. The CDR3 is made up of 15 amino acids. Germline V gene sequence: CDR1 SGHAT, CDR2 FQNNGV. V was pared by 5 bases and J by 2 bases, with 8 bases of the junction left unmatched. The CDR3 DNA is TGTGCCAGCAGCCATATGACAGGGTGGCAAGAGACCCAGTACTTC. Protein: CASSHMTGWQETQYF.

The chain carries TRBV29-1 and TRBJ2-2, with 9 positions matching TRBD2. The CDR3 has 14 amino acids. The germline V gene encodes CDR1 SQVTM and CDR2 ANQGSEA. After removal of 2 bases from V and 6 bases from J, the junction contained 4 bases not matched to a gene. Here the CDR3 reads CSVELAGSPGELFF. Here the CDR3 DNA reads TGCAGCGTTGAACTAGCGGGATCCCCCGGGGAGCTGTTTTTT.

This rearrangement joins TRBV28 to TRBJ1-2, with D unclear. Germline CDR1 is MDHEN and CDR2 is SYDVKM. The CDR3 runs to 13 residues. Trimming shortened V by 6 bases and J by 1 base, and 9 bases separated the two germline ends. The CDR3 protein is CASRTSGNYGYTF. The CDR3 nucleotides are TGTGCCAGCAGGACGAGCGGTAACTATGGCTACACCTTC.

The V and J genes are TRBV2 and TRBJ2-5, with 12 positions matching TRBD2. The V gene's germline CDR1 is SNHLY and CDR2 FYNNEI. This CDR3 contains 15 residues. V trimming: 4 bases; J trimming: 2 bases; junction bases outside the gene matches: 2. In nucleotides, the CDR3 is TGTGCCAGCAGTGGACTAGCGGGAGATCAAGAGACCCAGTACTTC. It encodes CASSGLAGDQETQYF.

The J gene is TRBJ1-1, the V gene TRBV27; 10 bases line up with TRBD1. From germline, CDR1 is MNHEY and CDR2 SMNVEV (reference sequence). The V and J ends lost 7 bases and 5 bases, in that order; junction bases with no gene match: 7. The CDR3 contains 14 residues. The CDR3, as DNA: TGTGCCAGCACCTCGACAGGGGGCCTTACTGAAGCTTTCTTT. This translates into CASTSTGGLTEAFF.

The rearrangement uses TRBV6-1 and TRBJ1-5, with no clear D. CDR1 and CDR2 (germline): MNHNS, SASEGT. CDR3 length equals 15 residues. V was cut by 2 bases and J by 1 base, with 9 bases left in between. Written as DNA, the CDR3 is TGTGCCAGCAGTGAACTCCCCCCCAGCAATCAGCCCCAGCATTTT. Protein product: CASSELPPSNQPQHF.

The rearrangement joins TRBV9 to TRBJ2-6, with D possibly being TRBD2 (5 bases). This CDR3 is 15 amino acids long. V shed 2 bases and J shed 0 bases, with 6 bases lying between them. Germline-derived CDR1 and CDR2 are SGDLS and YYNGEE. CDR3 residues: CASSVGGSGANVLTF. CDR3 DNA sequence: TGTGCCAGCAGCGTCGGAGGCTCTGGGGCCAACGTCCTGACTTTC.

The chain recombines TRBV11-3 with TRBJ2-5; perhaps TRBD1 as D (6 bases). Germline CDR1 SGHNT, CDR2 YENEEA. V gave up 0 bases and J gave up 7 bases, with 18 bases separating them. This CDR3 region has 16 residues. CDR3 DNA sequence: TGTGCCAGCAGCTTAGATGGACAGCGGACGAGGGTGACCCAGTACTTC. Protein sequence: CASSLDGQRTRVTQYF.

This chain joins TRBV5-6 and TRBJ2-7, with TRBD1 matching 8 bases. J lost 0 bases, V lost 2 bases, and 13 bases had no gene match. The CDR3 runs 18 residues. Germline CDR1 and CDR2: SGHDT and YYEEEE. The CDR3 region is CASSLGIPRDRYSYEQYF. CDR3 nucleotides: TGTGCCAGCAGCTTAGGTATCCCCCGGGACAGGTACTCCTACGAGCAGTACTTC.

This chain connects TRBV5-1 to TRBJ2-5; D is unclear. CDR3 length: 14 amino acids. With 1 base removed from V and 0 bases from J, the gap between germline ends came to 7 bases. Germline values: CDR1 SGHRS, CDR2 YFSETQ. The CDR3 coding sequence is TGCGCCAGCAGCTTGCAGGCGTACCAAGAGACCCAGTACTTC. It translates to CASSLQAYQETQYF.